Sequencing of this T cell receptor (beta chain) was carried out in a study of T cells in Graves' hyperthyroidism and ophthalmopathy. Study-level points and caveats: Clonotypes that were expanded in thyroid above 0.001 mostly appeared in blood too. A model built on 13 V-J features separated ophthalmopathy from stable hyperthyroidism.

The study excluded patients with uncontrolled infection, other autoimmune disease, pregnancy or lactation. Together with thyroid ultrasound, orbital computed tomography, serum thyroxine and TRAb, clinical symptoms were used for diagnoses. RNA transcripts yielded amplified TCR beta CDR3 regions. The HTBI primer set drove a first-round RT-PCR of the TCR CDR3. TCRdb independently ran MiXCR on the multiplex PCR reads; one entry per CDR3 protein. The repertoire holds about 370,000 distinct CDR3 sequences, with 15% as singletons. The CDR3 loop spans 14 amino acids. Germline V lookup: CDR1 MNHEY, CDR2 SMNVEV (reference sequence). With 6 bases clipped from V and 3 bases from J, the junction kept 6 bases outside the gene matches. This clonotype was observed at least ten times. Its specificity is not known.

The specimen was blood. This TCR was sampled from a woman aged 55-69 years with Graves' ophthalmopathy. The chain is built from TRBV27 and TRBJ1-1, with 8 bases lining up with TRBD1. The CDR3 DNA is TGTGCCAGCAGAATGACAGGGGACGACACTGAAGCTTTCTTT. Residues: CASRMTGDDTEAFF.